What follows describes a single TCR beta chain. This clone was detected only a few times. Its antigen is unknown. No much larger clone exists at a distance of one base, and base qualities are not known. This sample is drawn from a study of blood T cell repertoires in COVID-19 (TCRdb year 2020). General notes on the study: Collaborator samples came from the United States, Italy and Spain and covered acute and convalescent phases of COVID-19. The material from the prospective study consisted of cDNA or gDNA derived from T cells, B-cell-depleted T cells, or PBMCs. Subjects who had been exposed to COVID-19, were actively infected with it, or had recovered from it provided the deeply sampled blood TCRbeta repertoires that made up the dataset. The repertoires were released in a freely available public database meant as a resource for research on the immune response to SARS-CoV-2. Samples were obtained from the ongoing ImmuneRACE study (first 160 participants) and from 1,000 to 1,500 subjects provided by 6 global collaborators. A de-identified subject ID, COVID-19 status, age in years and sex were almost always included in the sample metadata. Where HLA class I and class II types were available, the types were taken from metadata supplied by the sample provider, not from assay-based typing.

The germline V gene (reference sequence) supplies CDR1 DFQATT and CDR2 SNEGSKA. Counted from cysteine to phenylalanine, this CDR3 has 11 amino acids. The read is trimmed to its CDR3 DNA, 33 bases read in frame from base 1. V sheds 6 bases and J sheds 13 bases, leaving 15 bases between their ends. The collaborating institutions used their own protocols to collect whole blood in K2EDTA tubes. For TCRbeta analysis, collaborators shipped samples in one of three forms: frozen whole blood, isolated PBMCs, or DNA extracted from either of those sample types. Broad study findings and their caveats: The amount of clinical and demographic metadata varied by source and participant and was provided uncurated.

The immunoSEQ Assay, a bias-controlled multiplex PCR, was used to amplify TCRbeta CDR3 regions from genomic DNA. The authors' analysis ran thus. The number of nucleated cells in each sample was estimated by amplification of reference gene primers within the assay. Sequence reads were collapsed and filtered to measure the absolute abundance of every unique TCRbeta CDR3 rearrangement. For each sample, productive Simpson clonality was calculated by taking the square root of Simpson's diversity index across productive rearrangements. TCRdb retrieved this table from immuneACCESS and kept in-frame rearrangements only. Not all clones are present; in checked studies, unresolved V genes account for under half, and no reason is known for the remainder. The D gene and trimming were derived from the DNA, and the V and J assignments and clone size from that table. The sample contains roughly 40,000 clones, 80% to 90% of them found a single time. Around 42% of the sample comes from the top ten.

The sample comprised peripheral blood. The source is a woman of 80 years or more with active or convalescent COVID-19. The chain uses TRBV20-1 and TRBJ1-4; TRBD1 is a weak D gene call, 5 bases matching. The DNA sequence is as follows: TGCAGTGCGCCTTCCCAGGGCGGACTGTTTTTT. Translated, it gives CSAPSQGGLFF.